Listed below are T cell receptor beta chains from one sample, sequenced in a study of T cell responses to AZD1222 COVID-19 vaccine. TCRdb keeps only in-frame clones here, not all; method: immunoSEQ multiplex PCR. The sample has 98,000 or so clones; more than 70% are singletons. This specimen consisted of peripheral blood, obtained on day 0 of MenACWY control vaccination. The receptors shown here come from an adult in good health. Both conserved end residues are part of each CDR3. The D gene is left open where the match is weak. Rows may omit the clone size; those that give it use once, few, many or a size class.

J gene	V gene	clone size	D gene	CDR3 protein	CDR3 DNA
TRBJ2-2	TRBV5-1	-	TRBD1	CASSLTGDVGGELFF	TGCGCCAGCAGCTTGACAGGGGATGTAGGCGGGGAGCTGTTTTTT
TRBJ1-2	TRBV29-1	-	-	CSVVRRDGYTF	TGCAGCGTTGTCCGGCGTGATGGCTACACCTTC
TRBJ2-7	TRBV7-2	-	-	CASSSTLAATYEQYF	TGTGCCAGCAGCTCTACTCTAGCAGCCACCTACGAGCAGTACTTC
TRBJ2-7	TRBV28	-	-	CASSLTPHYEQYF	TGTGCCAGCAGTTTAACCCCCCACTACGAGCAGTACTTC
TRBJ1-1	TRBV10-3	-	TRBD1	CASKTGESTEAFF	TGTGCCAGCAAGACAGGGGAAAGCACTGAAGCTTTCTTT
TRBJ1-1	TRBV10-1	few	TRBD1	CASSDRGTEAFF	TGCGCCAGCAGCGACAGGGGGACTGAAGCTTTCTTT
TRBJ1-4	TRBV7-9	-	TRBD1	CASSSTGGTNEKLFF	TGTGCCAGCAGCTCAACAGGGGGCACTAATGAAAAACTGTTTTTT
TRBJ1-4	TRBV21-1	once	-	CASSKGPGRTNEKLFF	TGTGCCAGCAGCAAAGGTCCGGGGCGAACTAATGAAAAACTGTTTTTT
TRBJ2-1	TRBV23-1	-	TRBD2	CASSQLAQRGANNEQFF	TGCGCCAGCAGTCAATTAGCCCAGCGGGGGGCTAACAATGAGCAGTTCTTC
TRBJ2-1	TRBV19	-	-	CASSIGPSMVNEQFF	TGTGCCAGTAGTATAGGCCCTAGCATGGTTAATGAGCAGTTCTTC
TRBJ2-4	TRBV12-3/TRBV12-4	-	-	CASSLEQKNIQYF	TGTGCCAGCAGTTTAGAACAGAAAAACATTCAGTACTTC